The 15 T cell receptor beta chains in this list originate from one sample, sequenced in a study of T cells in Graves' hyperthyroidism and ophthalmopathy. From RNA transcripts, TCR beta CDR3 regions were amplified. HTBI primers were the set used in a first-round RT-PCR of the TCR CDR3. TCRdb fed the multiplex PCR reads into MiXCR, producing one record per CDR3 protein. The sample holds about 550,000 distinct CDR3 sequences, around 21% seen once. Sequenced material: blood. These receptors all stem from a young man with Graves' hyperthyroidism.

This clonotype was counted ten times or more. This chain links TRBV27 with TRBJ2-5; D ambiguous. V was pared by 3 bases and J by 0 bases, with 8 bases between. The CDR3 length is 14 residues. The germline V gene encodes CDR1 MNHEY and CDR2 SMNVEV (reference sequence). CDR3 protein: CASSFSAYQETQYF. DNA for the CDR3: TGTGCCAGCAGTTTTTCGGCGTACCAAGAGACCCAGTACTTC.

V and J are TRBV19 and TRBJ2-7; D might be TRBD1 (5 bases). V gave up 5 bases and J gave up 3 bases, with 14 bases separating them. Germline lookup yields CDR1 LNHDA and CDR2 SQIVND (reference sequence). The CDR3 spans 14 residues. The CDR3 is CASSDHDRGYEQYF. CDR3 DNA sequence: TGTGCCAGTAGTGACCATGACAGAGGCTACGAGCAGTACTTC.

This chain connects TRBV3-1 to TRBJ2-2; no firm D call. Germline CDR1 LGHDT, CDR2 YNNKEL (reference sequence). Trimming pared 1 base from V and 0 bases from J, leaving 9 bases between. The CDR3 loop spans 16 amino acids. The CDR3 bases are TGTGCCAGCAGCCAAGTAAGCGAGACGAACACCGGGGAGCTGTTTTTT. It is translated as CASSQVSETNTGELFF.

This clonotype was detected only a few times. V usage is TRBV20-1 and J usage is TRBJ1-5, with D unresolved. In germline, CDR1 is DFQATT, CDR2 SNEGSKA (reference sequence). V dropped 3 bases and J dropped 3 bases, with 18 bases sitting between them. The CDR3 extends over 16 amino acids. This CDR3 is CSASIFGRTDNQPQHF. As DNA, the CDR3 is TGCAGTGCTAGCATCTTTGGACGGACCGACAATCAGCCCCAGCATTTT.

Only a few counts were recorded for this clonotype. At one boundary the junction diverges from the germline segment, which might be a read error. The V and J genes are TRBV4-1 and TRBJ1-1; D call uncertain. The germline V gene encodes CDR1 MGHRA and CDR2 YSYEKL. The CDR3 length is 12 residues. CDR3 amino acids: CANSQTGTEAFF. The CDR3 DNA reads as TGCGCCAACAGCCAAACTGGGACTGAAGCTTTCTTT.

This clonotype was recorded at least ten times. This chain joins TRBV7-2 and TRBJ1-1, with TRBD1 as a possible D gene (5 bases). The length of the CDR3 is 13 residues. V was shortened by 6 bases and J by 11 bases, with 19 bases between the two germline ends. CDR1 is SGHTA, CDR2 FQGNSA, per germline. The CDR3 loop is CASRGVTVGYAFF. In DNA, the CDR3 is TGTGCCAGCAGGGGGGTGACAGTCGGATACGCTTTCTTT.

The rearrangement uses TRBV5-1 and TRBJ1-1; possible D gene TRBD1, 6 bases. From germline, CDR1 is SGHRS and CDR2 YFSETQ. The CDR3 loop spans 14 amino acids. V was trimmed by 3 bases and J by 11 bases, leaving 20 bases between them. CDR3 sequence: CASSSGQGGDRAFF. For the CDR3, the DNA is TGCGCCAGCAGCTCGGGACAAGGCGGGGATCGGGCTTTCTTT. Looking up the rest from reference TRBV5-1 and TRBJ1-1 gives the full variable domain: KAGVTQTPRYLIKTRGQQVTLSCSPISGHRSVSWYQQTPGQGLQFLFEYFSETQRNKGNFPGRFSGRQFSNSRSEMNVSTLELGDSALYLCASSSGQGGDRAFFGQGTRLTVV.

There are a few counts of this clonotype. The V gene is TRBV6-1, the J gene TRBJ1-3, with D possibly being TRBD1 (6 bases). Germline V gene sequence: CDR1 MNHNS, CDR2 SASEGT. V was trimmed by 8 bases and J by 3 bases, leaving 11 bases between them. The CDR3 is 13 amino acids. CDR3 in amino acids: CASVGGRGNTIYF. CDR3 DNA sequence: TGTGCCAGCGTGGGGGGCCGTGGAAACACCATATATTTT.

This clonotype was found many times. J is TRBJ1-5 and V is TRBV7-8; D is possibly TRBD1 (5 bases). Germline V CDR1 and CDR2: SGHVS, FQNEAQ. The CDR3 spans 16 residues. With 2 bases removed from V and 2 bases from J, the gap between germline ends came to 13 bases. This CDR3 reads CASSLRQGKRNQPQHF. CDR3 bases: TGTGCCAGCAGCTTACGCCAGGGAAAGCGCAATCAGCCCCAGCATTTT.

In this sample, this clonotype turned up many times. The gene calls are TRBV12-3 or TRBV12-4 and TRBJ1-1; 7 bases are shared with TRBD1. The CDR3 is made up of 17 amino acids. The trim removed 7 bases at V and 1 base at J, leaving 15 bases unmatched. Here the CDR3 reads CASTPIGTGVGNTEAFF. CDR3 DNA sequence: TGTGCCAGCACCCCGATTGGTACAGGGGTAGGGAACACTGAAGCTTTCTTT.

This chain joins TRBV4-2 and TRBJ2-7; D perhaps matches TRBD1 (5 bases). The germline V and J ends were trimmed by 1 base and 3 bases, with 13 bases remaining between them. This CDR3 is built from 15 residues. The germline gives CDR1 LGHNA, CDR2 YNFKEQ. For the CDR3, the DNA is TGTGCCAGCAGCCAAGGCGCTACAGGAATCTACGAGCAGTACTTC. This gives the protein CASSQGATGIYEQYF.

This clonotype was recorded at least ten times. The chain employs TRBV27 and TRBJ2-7; D unclear. V was clipped by 3 bases and J by 6 bases, with 9 bases between them. The CDR3 totals 12 residues. From germline, CDR1 is MNHEY and CDR2 SMNVEV (reference sequence). This CDR3 is CASSLGFSEQYF. CDR3 in DNA: TGTGCCAGCAGTTTGGGCTTCAGCGAGCAGTACTTC.

The chain combines TRBV3-1 with TRBJ1-5; D gene uncertain. The CDR3 contains 13 residues. CDR1 and CDR2 from the germline V gene are LGHDT and YNNKEL (reference sequence). Trimming removed 2 bases at V and 5 bases at J, with 7 bases between. CDR3 in amino acids: CASSQFKDQPQHF. CDR3 nucleotide sequence: TGTGCCAGCAGCCAATTTAAGGATCAGCCCCAGCATTTT. Full variable domain (remainder filled in from reference TRBV3-1 and TRBJ1-5): DTAVSQTPKYLVTQMGNDKSIKCEQNLGHDTMYWYKQDSKKFLKIMFSYNNKELIINETVPNRFSPKSPDKAHLNLHINSLELGDSAVYFCASSQFKDQPQHFGDGTRLSIL.

This clonotype was seen more than once but under ten times. The chain is built from TRBV20-1 and TRBJ1-1, with 8 bases that match TRBD1. The V gene's germline CDR1 is DFQATT and CDR2 SNEGSKA (reference sequence). J lost 5 bases, V lost 0 bases, and 11 bases had no gene match. The CDR3 totals 16 residues. The CDR3 DNA reads TGCAGTGCTAGAGATTCGGGCGGGACAGGCGAGACTGAAGCTTTCTTT. Encoded protein: CSARDSGGTGETEAFF.

The V and J genes are TRBV2 and TRBJ2-3, with TRBD1 identical over 7 bases. The CDR3 loop spans 14 amino acids. V shed 7 bases, J shed 4 bases, and the junction held 8 bases outside the gene matches. The germline gives CDR1 SNHLY, CDR2 FYNNEI. The CDR3 nucleotides are TGTGCCAGCAAGTCCCGACAGGGACCAGATACGCAGTATTTT. Translating it yields CASKSRQGPDTQYF.